A single sample gave rise to the 9 T cell receptor beta chains below, sequenced in a study of cytomegalovirus exposure and HLA in healthy donors. The PCR made use of 60 Vbeta and 13 Jbeta primers. Some clones are missing from TCRdb's copy, which holds only in-frame ones; the method was immunoSEQ multiplex PCR. The table has fewer than 200,000 clones, 85% seen once; the top ten hold approximately 2%. The sample consisted of PBMCs. The receptors come from a man younger than 30 in good health and CMV-seropositive.

The chain carries TRBV5-1 and TRBJ1-1, with a tentative D call TRBD1 (5 bases). The germline CDR1 and CDR2 sequences are SGHRS and YFSETQ. The CDR3 has 14 amino acids. The V end was cut by 7 bases, the J end by 1 base, with 14 bases between. CDR3 sequence: CASSSGGTNTEAFF. The CDR3 DNA sequence: TGCGCCAGCTCCTCTGGAGGGACGAACACTGAAGCTTTCTTT.

V and J are TRBV7-8 and TRBJ1-1; 10 bases line up with TRBD1. Germline CDR1 SGHVS, CDR2 FQNEAQ. The CDR3 has 16 amino acids. The trim removed 4 bases at V and 1 base at J, leaving 6 bases unmatched. The CDR3 DNA is TGTGCCAGCAGCTGGGGGGGACAGGGGTCGAACACTGAAGCTTTCTTT. This translates into CASSWGGQGSNTEAFF.

The chain is built from TRBV9 and TRBJ2-1, with D maybe TRBD2 (7 bases). The CDR3 is 14 residues long. Germline V CDR1 and CDR2: SGDLS, YYNGEE. Trimming took off 4 bases at V and 8 bases at J, with 16 bases between the two ends. This CDR3 is CASSIPGGLDEQFF. The CDR3 nucleotides are TGTGCCAGCAGCATACCGGGGGGCCTTGATGAGCAGTTCTTC.

This clone was picked up one time. This chain uses TRBV5-6 with TRBJ1-2, with TRBD1 matching 10 bases. Germline V gene data show CDR1 as SGHDT and CDR2 as YYEEEE. CDR3 length: 15 amino acids. The junction had 4 bases not matched to a gene; V was cut back by 3 bases and J by 2 bases. CDR3 protein: CASSSRDRGNYGYTF. The CDR3 DNA reads as TGTGCCAGCAGCTCCCGGGACAGGGGCAACTATGGCTACACCTTC.

The V call is TRBV7-6, the J call TRBJ2-7, with 8 bases aligning to TRBD1. Trimming took 5 bases from V and 5 from J; bases not matched to a gene: 8. The germline V gene encodes CDR1 SGHVS and CDR2 FNYEAQ. The CDR3 sequence is 14 residues long. CDR3 protein: CASSPDRGQHEQYF. The DNA of the CDR3 is TGTGCCAGCAGCCCCGACAGGGGCCAACACGAGCAGTACTTC.

This clone was seen only a few times. Other DNA sequences in the same sample also yield this CDR3. The V call is TRBV9, the J call TRBJ2-5, with a possible D match to TRBD1 (6 bases). The CDR3 is made up of 13 amino acids. Germline CDR1 is SGDLS and CDR2 is YYNGEE. Trimming pared 2 bases from V and 5 bases from J, leaving 10 bases between. The CDR3 nucleotides read TGTGCCAGCAGCGTCAGGGGATCTGAGACCCAGTACTTC. Translating it yields CASSVRGSETQYF.

This rearrangement joins TRBV2 to TRBJ2-2; 10 positions agree with TRBD1. V trimming: 6 bases; J trimming: 3 bases; junction bases outside the gene matches: 4. This CDR3 comprises 15 residues. The germline V gene has CDR1 SNHLY and CDR2 FYNNEI. The CDR3 coding sequence is TGTGCCAGCAGCAGACAGGGGGCCGACACCGGGGAGCTGTTTTTT. This gives the protein CASSRQGADTGELFF.

The chain employs TRBV5-1 and TRBJ2-7; 9 nucleotides agree with TRBD1. CDR1 is SGHRS, CDR2 YFSETQ, per germline. V shed 0 bases, J shed 6 bases, and the junction held 4 bases outside the gene matches. CDR3 length: 14 residues. CDR3 nucleotides: TGCGCCAGCAGCTTGGGGGGACAGGGTCCCGAGCAGTACTTC. Translated, it gives CASSLGGQGPEQYF.

The V gene is TRBV19, the J gene TRBJ1-5; no clear D gene. V was clipped by 5 bases and J by 0 bases, with 14 bases between them. The CDR3 contains 16 residues. Germline V CDR1 and CDR2: LNHDA, SQIVND (reference sequence). Here the CDR3 DNA reads TGTGCCAGTAGTCCCCGCGGGCAGTTTAGCAATCAGCCCCAGCATTTT. It codes for CASSPRGQFSNQPQHF.